Following are 29 T cell receptor beta chains from one sample sequenced in a study of T cell clonotyping in hematopoietic cell transplantation. Clones were sequenced by immunoSEQ multiplex PCR, and TCRdb holds only the in-frame ones, with some missing. The sample includes 15,000 to 25,000 clones, more than 65% of them seen just once. The sequencing input was peripheral blood mononuclear cells. The receptors derive from a man aged 55 to 70 in good health. Some clones in this sample may be carry-over from other donors' samples.

This clone appeared once. This chain joins TRBV30 and TRBJ1-5, with D possibly TRBD1 on 5 matching bases. The germline CDR1 and CDR2 sequences are GTSNPN and SVGIG (reference sequence). V lost 2 bases to trimming and J lost 2 bases, with 10 bases between them. The CDR3 has 14 amino acids. In DNA form, the CDR3 reads TGTGCCTGGAGTTACAGGAGCGGCAATCAGCCCCAGCATTTT. This encodes CAWSYRSGNQPQHF.

The chain combines TRBV4-1 with TRBJ2-7, with TRBD2 as a possible D gene (5 bases). The CDR3 extends over 14 amino acids. Trimming removed 0 bases from V and 3 bases from J, with 9 bases in between. Germline loops: CDR1 MGHRA, CDR2 YSYEKL. CDR3 in amino acids: CASSQDRGSYEQYF. CDR3 DNA sequence: TGCGCCAGCAGCCAAGATCGAGGGAGCTACGAGCAGTACTTC.

The V gene is TRBV6-1, the J gene TRBJ2-7, with D tentatively TRBD1 or TRBD2 (5 bases each). There are 17 residues in the CDR3. The V end was cut by 2 bases, the J end by 0 bases, with 17 bases between. Germline V gene sequence: CDR1 MNHNS, CDR2 SASEGT. The CDR3 sequence: CASSEMAGTVSSYEQYF. As DNA, the CDR3 is TGTGCCAGCAGTGAAATGGCCGGGACGGTGAGCTCCTACGAGCAGTACTTC.

This clone turned up a few times. The J gene is TRBJ1-2, the V gene TRBV30; TRBD1 is a possible D gene (5 bases). Deletions cut 8 bases from V and 6 bases from J, with 16 bases between. From germline, CDR1 is GTSNPN and CDR2 SVGIG (reference sequence). This CDR3 contains 12 residues. CDR3 nucleotide sequence: TGTGCCACCGGCGGGGGTAGGAATGGCTACACCTTC. Protein product: CATGGGRNGYTF.

The chain is built from TRBV6-5 and TRBJ2-7; D is ambiguous. Germline V gene data show CDR1 as MNHEY and CDR2 as SVGAGI. This CDR3 is built from 15 residues. Trimming removed 6 bases from V and 5 bases from J, with 20 bases in between. CDR3 amino acids: CASSWGGQPLNEQYF. The CDR3 DNA follows: TGTGCCAGCAGCTGGGGTGGGCAGCCCCTCAACGAGCAGTACTTC.

A single count supports this clone. The chain is built from TRBV4-1 and TRBJ2-1, with TRBD2 matching over 7 bases. CDR1 MGHRA and CDR2 YSYEKL come from the germline V gene. The CDR3 spans 15 residues. Trimming cost V 4 bases and J 3 bases; bases outside gene matches: 6. The CDR3 DNA reads as TGCGCCAGCAGCCCCCTGGCGGGAGACTACAATGAGCAGTTCTTC. The encoded protein is CASSPLAGDYNEQFF.

The chain has TRBV2 and TRBJ1-4; D not resolved. Germline V lookup: CDR1 SNHLY, CDR2 FYNNEI. The CDR3 length is 13 residues. The V end lost 3 bases, the J end lost 13 bases, and 15 bases lay between the germline ends. CDR3 protein: CASSDEHLGLLFF. DNA for the CDR3: TGTGCCAGCAGTGACGAACACCTCGGCCTACTGTTTTTT.

The chain links TRBV27 to TRBJ2-7; TRBD1 is a possible D gene (5 bases). Germline-derived CDR1 and CDR2 are MNHEY and SMNVEV (reference sequence). Trimming stripped 6 bases from V and 5 bases from J, with 14 bases between. The CDR3 length is 13 residues. The CDR3 coding sequence is TGTGCCAGCAGGGGGTGGGGCGCCCACGAGCAGTACTTC. Protein product: CASRGWGAHEQYF.

This chain uses TRBV5-6 with TRBJ1-1; no reliable D call. V lost 0 bases, J lost 8 bases, and 5 bases lay in between. The CDR3 runs 11 residues. Per the germline V gene, CDR1 is SGHDT and CDR2 is YYEEEE. CDR3 sequence reads: CASSLGEEAFF. The CDR3 coding sequence is TGTGCCAGCAGCTTGGGAGAGGAAGCTTTCTTT.

This clone has more than one count but fewer than ten. J is TRBJ1-4 and V is TRBV11-3; unclear D gene. The CDR3 length is 12 residues. Germline V gene sequence: CDR1 SGHNT, CDR2 YENEEA. V lost 1 base, J lost 7 bases, and 4 bases lay in between. This CDR3 is CASSLVAEKLFF. The DNA of the CDR3 is TGTGCCAGCAGCTTAGTGGCTGAAAAACTGTTTTTT.

The rearrangement joins TRBV5-1 to TRBJ2-7; 9 nucleotides line up with TRBD1. The germline CDR1 and CDR2 sequences are SGHRS and YFSETQ. The CDR3 consists of 17 residues. V was clipped by 0 bases and J by 4 bases; unmatched bases: 11. The CDR3 is CASSLVSSGTGTYEQYF. The CDR3 DNA sequence: TGCGCCAGCAGCTTGGTCTCTTCTGGGACAGGGACATACGAGCAGTACTTC.

The V gene is TRBV19, the J gene TRBJ1-5; D is unresolved. CDR1 is LNHDA and CDR2 is SQIVND in the germline V gene (reference sequence). The CDR3 consists of 15 residues. V was shortened by 4 bases and J by 2 bases, with 12 bases between the two germline ends. The CDR3 region has the DNA TGTGCCAGTAGTAGATTTTATGAGGGCAATCAGCCCCAGCATTTT. Protein: CASSRFYEGNQPQHF.

This clone was counted between two and nine times. The chain employs TRBV7-9 and TRBJ1-2; D unclear. The CDR3 runs to 13 residues. V lost 5 bases and J lost 6, with 13 bases in between. The V gene's germline CDR1 is SEHNR and CDR2 FQNEAQ (reference sequence). CDR3: CASSRAVGNGYTF. Here the CDR3 DNA reads TGTGCCAGCAGCCGGGCAGTTGGAAATGGCTACACCTTC.

This chain connects TRBV7-2 to TRBJ2-3; TRBD2 matches at 8 bases. The CDR3 runs 15 residues. V shed 3 bases, J shed 5 bases, and the junction held 7 bases outside the gene matches. Germline values: CDR1 SGHTA, CDR2 FQGNSA. The CDR3 loop reads CASSFSGVNIDTQYF. The CDR3 coding sequence is TGTGCCAGCAGCTTTAGCGGGGTTAATATAGATACGCAGTATTTT.

The chain couples TRBV7-2 to TRBJ1-2, with D possibly being TRBD1 (6 bases). There are 13 residues in the CDR3. CDR1 and CDR2 (germline): SGHTA, FQGNSA. Trimming removed 5 bases from V and 6 bases from J, with 13 bases in between. The CDR3 here is CASSPQGSNGYTF. The CDR3 nucleotides are TGTGCCAGCAGCCCACAGGGTTCGAATGGCTACACCTTC.

This chain connects TRBV30 to TRBJ2-5; weak D call: TRBD1 (8 bases). In germline, CDR1 is GTSNPN, CDR2 SVGIG (reference sequence). The V end lost 2 bases, the J end lost 5 bases, and 15 bases lay between the germline ends. The CDR3 totals 14 residues. The CDR3 is CAWSRDRGGETQYF. CDR3 DNA sequence: TGTGCCTGGAGTCGAGACAGGGGAGGGGAGACCCAGTACTTC.

CDR3 coding DNA: TGTGCCTGGAGTGTAACCGGGCCGTCGCGGCAGCCCCAGCATTTT. It is translated as CAWSVTGPSRQPQHF. The chain recombines TRBV30 with TRBJ1-5; D is ambiguous. Looked up from germline, CDR1 is GTSNPN and CDR2 is SVGIG (reference sequence). The V gene lost 0 bases and the J gene lost 7 bases, with 16 bases spanning the gap. The CDR3 is 15 residues long. The variable domain in full, completed from reference TRBV30 and TRBJ1-5, reads SQTIHQWPATLVQPVGSPLSLECTVEGTSNPNLYWYRQAAGRGLQLLFYSVGIGQISSEVPQNLSASRPQDRQFILSSKKLLLSDSGFYLCAWSVTGPSRQPQHFGDGTRLSIL.

The DNA of the CDR3 is TGTGCCAGCAGCCTTGGCCGGGGGTCCTACAATGAGCAGTTCTTC. This sequence encodes CASSLGRGSYNEQFF. The V gene is TRBV7-3, the J gene TRBJ2-1; D perhaps matches TRBD2 (6 bases). Deletions cut 5 bases from V and 1 base from J, with 12 bases between. Germline values: CDR1 SGHTA, CDR2 FQGTGA. This CDR3 is 15 amino acids long. Using reference TRBV7-3 and TRBJ2-1 for the parts outside the CDR3, the full variable domain is GAGVSQTPSNKVTEKGKYVELRCDPISGHTALYWYRQSLGQGPEFLIYFQGTGAADDSGLPNDRFFAVRPEGSVSTLKIQRTERGDSAVYLCASSLGRGSYNEQFFGPGTRLTVL.

The chain is built from TRBV9 and TRBJ2-5; a weak D match, TRBD2 (5 bases). This CDR3 has 15 residues. Germline assignment: CDR1 SGDLS and CDR2 YYNGEE. Trimming pared 0 bases from V and 4 bases from J, leaving 13 bases between. The CDR3 loop is CASSVGPRERETQYF. Written as DNA, the CDR3 is TGTGCCAGCAGCGTAGGCCCGAGGGAGCGAGAGACCCAGTACTTC.

The J gene is TRBJ1-5, the V gene TRBV28, with 8 bases lining up with TRBD1. The CDR3 is 14 amino acids. Trimming took 7 bases from V and 4 from J; bases not matched to a gene: 6. Germline CDR1 and CDR2: MDHEN and SYDVKM. The CDR3 DNA follows: TGTGCCAGCAATACAGGGGGTCTGAATCAGCCCCAGCATTTT. Residues: CASNTGGLNQPQHF.

V is TRBV7-2 and J is TRBJ2-7; TRBD1 might be the D (6 bases). V lost 5 bases, J lost 3 bases, and 17 bases lay in between. Germline values: CDR1 SGHTA, CDR2 FQGNSA. CDR3 size: 15 residues. Here the CDR3 DNA reads TGTGCCAGCAGCCCAAGACAGGTTTCACTCTACGAGCAGTACTTC. It yields the protein CASSPRQVSLYEQYF.

The rearrangement links TRBV10-3 to TRBJ2-2; D possibly corresponds to TRBD2 (5 bases). This CDR3 has 15 amino acids. From germline, CDR1 is ENHRY and CDR2 SYGVKD. With 0 bases removed from V and 5 bases from J, the gap between germline ends came to 10 bases. The CDR3 reads CAISESIPGTGELFF. CDR3 coding DNA: TGTGCCATCAGTGAGTCGATTCCGGGGACCGGGGAGCTGTTTTTT.

The count of this clone is one. This rearrangement joins TRBV29-1 to TRBJ2-3; D ambiguous. CDR3 length equals 15 residues. Trimming took 0 bases from V and 0 from J, leaving 10 bases between them. Per the germline V gene, CDR1 is SQVTM and CDR2 is ANQGSEA. This CDR3 reads CSVEDPRASTDTQYF. The DNA of the CDR3 is TGCAGCGTTGAAGATCCCCGAGCTAGCACAGATACGCAGTATTTT.

The chain carries TRBV5-6 and TRBJ1-2; D remains ambiguous. The CDR3 is 16 residues long. CDR1 and CDR2 (germline): SGHDT, YYEEEE. Trimming removed 0 bases from V and 3 bases from J, with 15 bases in between. CDR3 region: CASSLVSLTKDYGYTF. The CDR3 DNA reads as TGTGCCAGCAGCTTGGTGTCGCTGACCAAGGACTATGGCTACACCTTC.

This chain links TRBV13 with TRBJ1-6; 8 bases are a match to TRBD1. CDR1 is PRHDT, CDR2 FYEKMQ, per germline (reference sequence). CDR3 length: 15 residues. The V segment lost 0 bases and the J segment 10 bases; nucleotides outside the gene matches: 5. CDR3: CASSLGDREASPLHF. CDR3 coding DNA: TGTGCCAGCAGCTTAGGGGACAGGGAGGCATCACCCCTCCACTTT. Full variable domain (outside the CDR3, taken from reference TRBV13 and TRBJ1-6): AAGVIQSPRHLIKEKRETATLKCYPIPRHDTVYWYQQGPGQDPQFLISFYEKMQSDKGSIPDRFSAQQFSDYHSELNMSSLELGDSALYFCASSLGDREASPLHFGNGTRLTVT.

The J gene is TRBJ1-2, the V gene TRBV29-1; TRBD1 agrees at 10 bases. The germline V gene encodes CDR1 SQVTM and CDR2 ANQGSEA. CDR3 size: 16 residues. The V and J ends lost 6 bases and 2 bases, in that order; junction bases with no gene match: 12. The CDR3 is CSVDRDRGPQNYGYTF. CDR3 DNA sequence: TGCAGCGTCGACCGGGACAGGGGTCCCCAGAACTATGGCTACACCTTC.

The chain combines TRBV2 with TRBJ1-2; maybe TRBD1 (6 bases). Per the germline V gene, CDR1 is SNHLY and CDR2 is FYNNEI. This CDR3 comprises 14 residues. Trimming shortened V by 2 bases and J by 4 bases, and 11 bases separated the two germline ends. The CDR3 sequence: CASSEQGTFYGYTF. The CDR3 DNA follows: TGTGCCAGCAGTGAACAGGGGACCTTCTATGGCTACACCTTC.

The chain employs TRBV7-9 and TRBJ2-3; TRBD2 agrees at 7 bases. The CDR3 runs 14 residues. Germline trimming cut 3 bases from V and 1 base from J; bases unmatched to any gene: 1. CDR1 and CDR2 (germline): SEHNR, FQNEAQ (reference sequence). CDR3 amino acids: CASSFGGGTDTQYF. The CDR3 DNA follows: TGTGCCAGCAGCTTTGGGGGGGGCACAGATACGCAGTATTTT. The full variable domain, its missing parts supplied by reference TRBV7-9 and TRBJ2-3, is DTGVSQNPRHKITKRGQNVTFRCDPISEHNRLYWYRQTLGQGPEFLTYFQNEAQLEKSRLLSDRFSAERPKGSFSTLEIQRTEQGDSAMYLCASSFGGGTDTQYFGPGTRLTVL.

The V and J genes are TRBV2 and TRBJ2-7; 7 nucleotides line up with TRBD2. This CDR3 comprises 15 residues. CDR1 and CDR2 (germline): SNHLY, FYNNEI. V lost 1 base, J lost 4 bases, and 7 bases stayed unmatched. The chain's CDR3 is CASSEEGRGSYEQYF. The CDR3 DNA reads as TGTGCCAGCAGTGAAGAGGGGAGGGGATCGTACGAGCAGTACTTC.